One and the same sample provided the 21 T cell receptor beta chains below, sequenced in a study of T cells in Graves' hyperthyroidism and ophthalmopathy. TCR beta CDR3 regions were amplified from RNA transcripts. First-round RT-PCR with HTBI primers amplified the TCR CDR3 region. One entry per CDR3 protein, called by TCRdb with MiXCR from the multiplex PCR reads. The sample includes 700,000 to 950,000 distinct CDR3 sequences, 35% of them seen just once. The sequencing input was blood. The origin of the receptors is a woman aged 40 to 50 with Graves' hyperthyroidism.

This clonotype was found a few times. The V call is TRBV6-5, the J call TRBJ1-1; D uncertain. V was cut by 6 bases and J by 11 bases, with 19 bases left in between. The CDR3 length is 13 residues. The V gene's germline CDR1 is MNHEY and CDR2 SVGAGI. As DNA, the CDR3 is TGTGCCAGCAGGGATGCTACCGGTGTTGGGGCTTTCTTT. Its protein product is CASRDATGVGAFF.

The sample holds many counts of this clonotype. The rearrangement uses TRBV7-9 and TRBJ1-5; D perhaps matches TRBD1 (6 bases). V was shortened by 5 bases and J by 0 bases, with 11 bases between the two germline ends. The CDR3 has 15 residues. Germline V gives CDR1 SEHNR, CDR2 FQNEAQ (reference sequence). CDR3 DNA: TGTGCCAGCAGCCGAACAGGGAATAGCAATCAGCCCCAGCATTTT. Its translation is CASSRTGNSNQPQHF. The full variable domain, in which reference TRBV7-9 and TRBJ1-5 provide the parts outside the CDR3, is DTGVSQNPRHKITKRGQNVTFRCDPISEHNRLYWYRQTLGQGPEFLTYFQNEAQLEKSRLLSDRFSAERPKGSFSTLEIQRTEQGDSAMYLCASSRTGNSNQPQHFGDGTRLSIL.

As to this clonotype: With a much larger clone just one base away, this may be a read error. V and J are TRBV6-5 and TRBJ2-5; perhaps TRBD1 as D (6 bases). This CDR3 is 15 amino acids long. Germline CDR1 MNHEY, CDR2 SVGAGI. The V end lost 0 bases, the J end lost 2 bases, and 10 bases lay between the germline ends. The CDR3 loop is CASSYSSGQQETQYF. The CDR3 DNA is TGTGCCAGCAGTTACTCGTCAGGACAGCAAGAGACCCAGTACTTC.

The chain joins TRBV4-1 to TRBJ2-7; 8 bases line up with TRBD2. CDR3 size: 15 residues. In germline, CDR1 is MGHRA, CDR2 YSYEKL. V dropped 1 base and J dropped 3; count of bases not matched to a gene: 5. The CDR3 nucleotides read TGCGCCAGCAGCCAAGTAGGAGCGGGAGACTACGAGCAGTACTTC. It translates to CASSQVGAGDYEQYF.

Concerning this clonotype: A much larger clone differs from this one at a single base, so this may be a read error. The chain is built from TRBV7-9 and TRBJ2-7; tentatively, D is TRBD1 (6 bases). V lost 5 bases, J lost 2 bases, and 13 bases lay in between. Germline CDR1 SEHNR, CDR2 FQNEAQ (reference sequence). The CDR3 runs 14 residues. DNA of the CDR3: TGTGCCAGCAGCCACCGGGACAATGCCTACGAGCAGTACTTC. Its protein product is CASSHRDNAYEQYF.

The chain is built from TRBV7-2 and TRBJ2-5; the match to TRBD1 covers 9 bases. The J call is in doubt because the DNA end fits TRBJ2-1 better. There are 14 residues in the CDR3. The germline V gene encodes CDR1 SGHTA and CDR2 FQGNSA. The DNA of the CDR3 is TGTGCCAGCAGCCCGAGACCGACAGGGGGAGAGCAGTTCTTC. Protein sequence: CASSPRPTGGEQFF.

The genes are TRBV29-1 and TRBJ1-1; TRBD1 is a possible D gene (6 bases). V was trimmed by 6 bases and J by 7 bases, leaving 12 bases between them. The CDR3 covers 11 residues. Germline V gene data show CDR1 as SQVTM and CDR2 as ANQGSEA. The CDR3 region has the DNA TGCAGCGTACAGGGATCGGGTGAAGCTTTCTTT. Translation: CSVQGSGEAFF.

This clonotype was seen ten or more times. The rearrangement uses TRBV20-1 and TRBJ2-7; D possibly corresponds to TRBD2 (5 bases). CDR1 is DFQATT and CDR2 is SNEGSKA in the germline V gene (reference sequence). V gave up 4 bases and J gave up 1 base, with 14 bases separating them. CDR3 length: 14 residues. CDR3 sequence: CSAKPAGPSYEQYF. Written as DNA, the CDR3 is TGCAGTGCTAAGCCGGCGGGTCCATCCTACGAGCAGTACTTC.

This clonotype has a single count. The chain has TRBV7-9 and TRBJ1-2; D might be TRBD1 (5 bases). This CDR3 spans 14 amino acids. V was clipped by 5 bases and J by 6 bases, with 16 bases between them. The germline V gene has CDR1 SEHNR and CDR2 FQNEAQ (reference sequence). DNA for the CDR3: TGTGCCAGCAGCACAACAGGACCCGGGGATGGCTACACCTTC. Residues: CASSTTGPGDGYTF.

The table lists this clonotype with many counts. CDR3 DNA: TGTGCCATCAGTGAGTCGACTAGCCGGGACTTGTGGGGAGGCTACACCTTC. This codes for CAISESTSRDLWGGYTF. The chain couples TRBV10-3 to TRBJ1-2; perhaps TRBD1 as D (5 bases). Germline assignment: CDR1 ENHRY and CDR2 SYGVKD. The V end lost 0 bases, the J end lost 8 bases, and 22 bases lay between the germline ends. CDR3 length: 17 residues.

This clonotype has a handful of counts. V gene TRBV10-2 combines with J gene TRBJ1-4; D is uncertain. Germline CDR1 reads WSHSY; CDR2 reads SAAADI. V was shortened by 7 bases and J by 0 bases, with 6 bases between the two germline ends. The length of the CDR3 is 13 residues. Here the CDR3 DNA reads TGCGCCAGCAAAGCATCAACTAATGAAAAACTGTTTTTT. Translated, it gives CASKASTNEKLFF.

This clonotype was seen a few times. This could be a read error, since a much larger clone is one nucleotide away. The V and J genes are TRBV12-3 or TRBV12-4 and TRBJ1-3, with a weak D call TRBD1 (5 bases). This CDR3 contains 14 residues. V was shortened by 6 bases and J by 0 bases, with 9 bases between the two germline ends. The CDR3 here is CASRTQDSGNTIYF. Here the CDR3 DNA reads TGTGCCAGCAGAACACAGGACTCTGGAAACACCATATATTTT.

To note about this clonotype: With a much larger clone just one base away, this may be a read error. The conserved closing phenylalanine or tryptophan is absent in this CDR3, likely reflecting a read error. V is TRBV14 and J is TRBJ1-1; D is unresolved. CDR3 length: 14 amino acids. Trimming removed 4 bases at V and 1 base at J, with 10 bases between. The germline gives CDR1 SGHDN, CDR2 FVKESK. The CDR3 region is CASSRRERNTEAFL. The CDR3 DNA follows: TGTGCCAGCAGCCGAAGGGAGAGGAACACTGAAGCTTTCCTT.

This sequence joins TRBV15 and TRBJ2-7; either TRBD1 or TRBD2 may fit D (6 bases each). Germline V CDR1 and CDR2: LNHNV, YYDKDF (reference sequence). This CDR3 has 14 amino acids. V dropped 0 bases and J dropped 7 bases, with 13 bases sitting between them. CDR3 nucleotide sequence: TGTGCCACCAGCAGAGATACGGGGGCTCGAGAGCAGTACTTC. Residues: CATSRDTGAREQYF.

The sample holds many counts of this clonotype. The genes are TRBV7-2 and TRBJ2-7; a possible D gene is TRBD2 (5 bases). Trimming left V 3 bases short and J 1 base short, with 13 bases between. Germline V CDR1 and CDR2: SGHTA, FQGNSA. This CDR3 is built from 15 residues. In DNA form, the CDR3 reads TGTGCCAGCAGCTTGACTAAATCCCTTTCCTACGAGCAGTACTTC. Translated, it gives CASSLTKSLSYEQYF.

Details on this clonotype: This sequence may be a read error, since a much larger clone differs from it by one base. V usage is TRBV7-9 and J usage is TRBJ1-2; no clear D gene. Germline assignment: CDR1 SEHNR and CDR2 FQNEAQ (reference sequence). The length of the CDR3 is 12 residues. The V and J ends lost 5 bases and 6 bases respectively, with 10 bases between them. CDR3 residues: CASSPEGNGYTF. The CDR3 DNA reads as TGTGCCAGCAGCCCAGAGGGTAATGGCTACACCTTC.

In regard to this clonotype: The final CDR3 position lacks the conserved phenylalanine or tryptophan, pointing to a likely read error. This rearrangement joins TRBV7-9 to TRBJ1-6, with unresolved D. Germline lookup yields CDR1 SEHNR and CDR2 FQNEAQ (reference sequence). This CDR3 has 16 residues. The CDR3 DNA follows: TGCGCCAGCAGCCAAGACGGGAGCTCCTATAATTCACCCCTCCACCTT. This codes for CASSQDGSSYNSPLHL.

The chain is built from TRBV7-6 and TRBJ1-1, with 9 nucleotides matching TRBD1. The CDR3 has 14 residues. In germline, CDR1 is SGHVS, CDR2 FNYEAQ. Losses at the gene ends were 5 bases for V and 7 bases for J; bases not matched to a gene: 8. CDR3 loop: CASSRTGGSGEAFF. In DNA, the CDR3 is TGTGCCAGCAGCCGCACAGGGGGCTCAGGTGAAGCTTTCTTT.

The CDR3 DNA reads TGTGCCATCCTGGGCGCCTATGTGGCTGGGGCCAACGTCCTGACTTTC. It specifies CAILGAYVAGANVLTF. J is TRBJ2-6 and V is TRBV10-3, with unresolved D. The germline V gene encodes CDR1 ENHRY and CDR2 SYGVKD. The V end lost 8 bases, the J end lost 2 bases, and 16 bases lay between the germline ends. This CDR3 spans 16 amino acids.

In this sample, this clonotype turned up a few times. The chain is built from TRBV12-3 or TRBV12-4 and TRBJ1-2; D might be TRBD1 (6 bases). The CDR3 loop spans 15 amino acids. The V end lost 8 bases, the J end lost 5 bases, and 21 bases lay between the germline ends. The CDR3 DNA is TGTGCCAGCTCGACAGTGGCAGGGGTTGGGTATGGCTACACCTTC. Its translation is CASSTVAGVGYGYTF.

V is TRBV10-3 and J is TRBJ2-1, with TRBD1 identical over 12 bases. The ends lost 10 bases at V and 8 bases at J; junction bases unmatched: 9. The germline V gene encodes CDR1 ENHRY and CDR2 SYGVKD. The CDR3 covers 14 residues. The CDR3 sequence is CASSAGTGGYEQFF. The CDR3 coding sequence is TGTGCCAGCAGCGCCGGGACAGGGGGCTATGAGCAGTTCTTC.